The TCR beta chain under discussion was sequenced for a study of glioma-infiltrating T cells after dendritic cell vaccination. Across the whole study: Autologous tumor lysate-pulsed dendritic cell vaccination was given between about 2003 and 2013.

Time point reported: after dendritic cell vaccination, including at tumor progression/relapse. This clone was detected only once. The PCR used 60 V beta and 13 J beta primers. Using immunoSEQ multiplex PCR, the repertoire was profiled, and TCRdb retains in-frame clones only, with some absent. The sample includes more than 55,000 clones, about 84% seen only once; the top ten take just under 9%. Trimming took off 1 base at V and 6 bases at J, with 10 bases between the two ends. The CDR3 loop spans 14 amino acids. In germline, CDR1 is MGHDK, CDR2 SYGVNS. This material consisted of blood, taken after dendritic cell vaccination. This sequence joins TRBV25-1 and TRBJ1-5; D uncertain. This clonotype was sampled from a human donor with glioblastoma. CDR3 in amino acids: CASSESGGSQPQHF. CDR3 bases: TGTGCCAGCAGTGAATCGGGAGGCTCTCAGCCCCAGCATTTT. The full variable domain, with the rest looked up from reference TRBV25-1 and TRBJ1-5, is EADIYQTPRYLVIGTGKKITLECSQTMGHDKMYWYQQDPGMELHLIHYSYGVNSTEKGDLSSESTVSRIRTEHFPLTLESARPSHTSQYLCASSESGGSQPQHFGDGTRLSIL.